The rows below give T cell receptor beta chains drawn from one sample of a study of T cell repertoires in cytomegalovirus infection. What these receptors recognize is not known. One entry per CDR3 protein results from TCRdb running MiXCR on the reads. This sample has around 900,000 distinct CDR3 sequences; around 30% occur once, and the top ten carry around 15%. Sequenced material: cultured CD8+ T cells from PBMCs, taken from culture after CMV antigen stimulation. The receptor set was obtained from a human donor in good health (CMV status not recorded). Some clones in this sample may be carry-over from other donors' samples. Each CDR3 is given without its conserved first and last residue.

v_gene	j_gene	len	CDR3aa
TRBV6-5	TRBJ2-7	12	ASSFQGSSYEQY
TRBV2	TRBJ1-1	12	ASSSPGLGTEAF
TRBV5-1	TRBJ2-1	10	ASSGANDQQF
TRBV5-1	TRBJ2-6	18	ASSGGLAGSQVPGANVLT
TRBV20-1	TRBJ2-3	11	SARLQGTDTQY
TRBV7-9	TRBJ2-1	12	ASSPSGLAEEQF
TRBV2	TRBJ2-1	11	ASDRTGGSEQF
TRBV10-3	TRBJ1-1	10	AIRQGSTEAF
TRBV7-9	TRBJ1-1	13	ASSLPQGEITEAF
TRBV18	TRBJ1-1	13	ASSPRAGFDTEAF
TRBV10-3	TRBJ1-1	13	AISGGGRMDTEAF
TRBV9	TRBJ2-1	10	ASSVAAHEQF
TRBV2	TRBJ1-3	15	ASSEAMRGVSGNTIY
TRBV7-2	TRBJ2-1	13	ASSHSISSYNEQF
TRBV7-2	TRBJ2-2	13	ASSDIQVRTGELF
TRBV6-2/TRBV6-3	TRBJ1-5	10	ASNLGSQPQH
TRBV12-3/TRBV12-4	TRBJ2-1	11	ASSIRWGDEQF
TRBV6-1	TRBJ2-2	14	ASRSAVELNTGELF
TRBV28	TRBJ2-5	13	ASSFGPLEQETQY
TRBV7-8	TRBJ1-1	15	ASSSRWEGQTNTEAF
TRBV4-2	TRBJ1-1	13	ASSQVGGANTEAF
TRBV28	TRBJ1-5	14	ARDRVKEYSNQPQH
TRBV7-2	TRBJ1-5	13	ASSLGAASNQPQH
TRBV4-1	TRBJ2-1	12	ASSPRSWEDEQF
TRBV19	TRBJ1-5	13	VSSPPPTGNQPQH
TRBV3-1	TRBJ1-6	13	ASSPPQGSGSPLH
TRBV5-1	TRBJ1-1	13	ASSLEAFLGTEAF
TRBV7-8	TRBJ1-3	15	ASSLREAIGSGNTIY
TRBV20-1	TRBJ2-1	13	SAPRTSGRDNEQF
TRBV7-6	TRBJ2-5	12	ASSSAGPPSGQY
TRBV12-3/TRBV12-4	TRBJ1-2	11	ASSFQGIYGYT
TRBV19	TRBJ1-5	12	ASDPGWGNQPQH
TRBV11-1	TRBJ2-1	13	ASRAGTGSYNEQF